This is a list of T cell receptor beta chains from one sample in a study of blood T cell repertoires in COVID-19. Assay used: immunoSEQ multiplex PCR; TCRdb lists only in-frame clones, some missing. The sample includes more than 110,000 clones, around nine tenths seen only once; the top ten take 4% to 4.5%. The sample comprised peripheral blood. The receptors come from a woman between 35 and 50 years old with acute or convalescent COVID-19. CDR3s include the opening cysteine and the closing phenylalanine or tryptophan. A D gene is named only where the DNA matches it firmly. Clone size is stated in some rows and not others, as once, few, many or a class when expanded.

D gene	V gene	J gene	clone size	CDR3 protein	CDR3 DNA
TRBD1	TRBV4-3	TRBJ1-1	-	CASSQAILTGLGTEAFF	TGCGCCAGCAGCCAAGCTATCTTGACAGGGCTCGGCACTGAAGCTTTCTTT
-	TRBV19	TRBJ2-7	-	CASSMRQGGYYEQYF	TGTGCCAGTAGTATGAGGCAAGGAGGGTACTACGAGCAGTACTTC
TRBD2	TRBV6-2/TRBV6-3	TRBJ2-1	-	CASSFSSGGVNEQFF	TGTGCCAGCAGTTTTTCGAGCGGGGGGGTTAATGAGCAGTTCTTC
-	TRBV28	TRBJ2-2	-	CASSFWGLDTGELFF	TGTGCCAGCAGTTTTTGGGGGCTGGACACCGGGGAGCTGTTTTTT
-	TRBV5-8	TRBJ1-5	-	CASSFGRGIGNQPQHF	TGTGCCAGCAGCTTCGGCAGGGGTATCGGCAATCAGCCCCAGCATTTT
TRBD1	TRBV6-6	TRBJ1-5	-	CASSEATGLNQPQHF	TGTGCCAGCAGCGAGGCGACAGGGCTAAATCAGCCCCAGCATTTT
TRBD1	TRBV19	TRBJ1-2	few	CASKFSDRDYGYTF	TGTGCCAGTAAATTTTCGGACAGGGACTATGGCTACACCTTC
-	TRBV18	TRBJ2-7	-	CASSQTSGYEQYF	TGTGCCAGCTCCCAAACTAGTGGTTACGAGCAGTACTTC
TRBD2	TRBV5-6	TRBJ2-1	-	CASSLKGLTYNEQFF	TGTGCCAGCAGCTTGAAGGGACTAACCTACAATGAGCAGTTCTTC
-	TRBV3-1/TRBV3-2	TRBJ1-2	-	CASSQGWRGHGYTF	TGTGCCAGCAGCCAAGGCTGGAGGGGCCATGGCTACACCTTC
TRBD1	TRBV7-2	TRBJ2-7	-	CASSLGRGQGYEQYF	TGTGCCAGCAGCTTAGGCAGGGGGCAAGGCTACGAGCAGTACTTC
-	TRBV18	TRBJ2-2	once	CASSPPGLANTGELFF	TGTGCCAGCTCACCCCCGGGACTCGCGAACACCGGGGAGCTGTTTTTT
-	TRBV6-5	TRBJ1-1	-	CASSYSWARSNTEAFF	TGTGCCAGCAGTTACTCATGGGCACGGTCGAACACTGAAGCTTTCTTT
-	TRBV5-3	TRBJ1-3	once	CARSYTGRVRAGNTIYF	TGTGCCAGAAGCTACACCGGGAGGGTGAGGGCTGGAAACACCATATATTTT
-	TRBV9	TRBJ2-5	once	CASSVELAKETQYF	TGTGCCAGCAGCGTAGAACTAGCAAAAGAGACCCAGTACTTC
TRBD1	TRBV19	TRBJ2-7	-	CASSSGTGGLEQYF	TGTGCCAGTAGCTCCGGGACAGGGGGCCTCGAGCAGTACTTC
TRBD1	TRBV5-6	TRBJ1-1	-	CASSSFGQGNTEAFF	TGTGCCAGCAGCTCATTCGGACAGGGGAACACTGAAGCTTTCTTT
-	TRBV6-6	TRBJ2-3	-	CASTDLANTDTQYF	TGTGCCAGCACCGATCTAGCGAACACAGATACGCAGTATTTT
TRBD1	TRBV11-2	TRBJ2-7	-	CASSLARDSSYEQYF	TGTGCCAGCAGCTTAGCCCGGGACAGCTCCTACGAGCAGTACTTC
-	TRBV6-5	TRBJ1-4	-	CASSFQGTPNEKLFF	TGTGCCAGCAGCTTTCAGGGCACTCCCAATGAAAAACTGTTTTTT
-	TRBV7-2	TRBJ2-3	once	CASSSLTDTQYF	TGTGCCAGCAGCTCCCTGACAGATACGCAGTATTTT
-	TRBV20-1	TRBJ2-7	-	CSAARGYEQYF	TGCAGTGCGGCCAGGGGATACGAGCAGTACTTC
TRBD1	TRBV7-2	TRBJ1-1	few	CASSFGTAYMNTEAFF	TGTGCCAGCAGCTTCGGGACAGCTTATATGAACACTGAAGCTTTCTTT
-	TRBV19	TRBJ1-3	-	CASSIGHLGGNTIYF	TGTGCCAGTAGTATTGGACACTTAGGAGGAAACACCATATATTTT
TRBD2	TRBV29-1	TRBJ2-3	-	CSTLAGGGTDTQYF	TGCAGCACCCTAGCGGGTGGGGGCACAGATACGCAGTATTTT
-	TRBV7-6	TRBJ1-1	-	CASSASGVGNTEAFF	TGTGCCAGCAGCGCTTCGGGGGTCGGGAACACTGAAGCTTTCTTT
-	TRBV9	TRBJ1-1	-	CASSPSRGNTEAFF	TGTGCCAGCAGCCCCAGCCGAGGGAACACTGAAGCTTTCTTT
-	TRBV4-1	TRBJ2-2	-	CASSQFSGELFF	TGCGCCAGCAGCCAATTTAGTGGGGAGCTGTTTTTT
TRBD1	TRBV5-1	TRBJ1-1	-	CASSPDRVNTEAFF	TGCGCCAGCAGCCCCGACAGGGTGAACACTGAAGCTTTCTTT
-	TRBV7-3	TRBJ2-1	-	CASSSGWRGGRNEQFF	TGTGCCAGCAGCTCCGGGTGGCGGGGAGGACGGAATGAGCAGTTCTTC
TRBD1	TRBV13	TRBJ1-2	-	CASSLGRTGEGNYGYTF	TGTGCCAGCAGCTTAGGCCGGACAGGGGAGGGTAACTATGGCTACACCTTC
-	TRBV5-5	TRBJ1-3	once	CASSSGRGGGNTIYF	TGTGCCAGCAGCTCCGGGAGGGGGGGTGGAAACACCATATATTTT
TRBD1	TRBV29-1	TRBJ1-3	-	CSVVTGTLGNTIYF	TGCAGCGTGGTGACAGGGACCCTTGGAAACACCATATATTTT
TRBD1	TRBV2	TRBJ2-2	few	CASKRDRNTGELFF	TGTGCCAGCAAGAGGGACAGAAACACCGGGGAGCTGTTTTTT
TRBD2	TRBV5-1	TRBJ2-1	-	CASSPGLAGGSAYNEQFF	TGCGCCAGCAGCCCGGGACTAGCGGGAGGTTCCGCCTACAATGAGCAGTTCTTC
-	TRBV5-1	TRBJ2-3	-	CASSLLTDTQYF	TGCGCCAGCAGCTTGCTAACAGATACGCAGTATTTT
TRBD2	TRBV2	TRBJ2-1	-	CASVGLAGGLEQFF	TGTGCCAGCGTGGGACTAGCGGGGGGCCTGGAGCAGTTCTTC
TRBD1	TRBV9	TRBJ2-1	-	CASSPLGDRVYEQFF	TGTGCCAGCAGCCCTCTTGGGGACAGGGTCTATGAGCAGTTCTTC
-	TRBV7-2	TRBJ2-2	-	CASSQTGTTGTGELFF	TGTGCCAGCAGCCAAACCGGGACAACGGGGACCGGGGAGCTGTTTTTT
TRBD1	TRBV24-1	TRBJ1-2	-	CATSDIQGGNYGYTF	TGTGCCACCAGTGACATCCAGGGGGGTAACTATGGCTACACCTTC
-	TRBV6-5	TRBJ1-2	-	CASSYLSQGVYGYTF	TGTGCCAGCAGTTACCTGTCACAGGGAGTATATGGCTACACCTTC
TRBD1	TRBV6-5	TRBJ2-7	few	CASSYSPGQGADEQYF	TGTGCCAGCAGTTACTCTCCGGGACAGGGGGCCGACGAGCAGTACTTC
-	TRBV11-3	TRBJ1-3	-	CASSSRETGNTIYF	TGTGCCAGCAGCTCCCGGGAGACTGGAAACACCATATATTTT
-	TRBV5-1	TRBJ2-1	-	CASSLGAHAYNEQFF	TGCGCCAGCAGCTTGGGAGCCCACGCCTACAATGAGCAGTTCTTC
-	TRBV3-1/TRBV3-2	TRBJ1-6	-	CASSQDTGLHF	TGTGCCAGCAGCCAAGATACGGGCCTCCACTTT
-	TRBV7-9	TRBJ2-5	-	CASSLYIGETQYF	TGTGCCAGCAGCTTGTACATCGGGGAGACCCAGTACTTC
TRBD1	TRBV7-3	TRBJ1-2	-	CASSLTGGGDNYGYTF	TGTGCCAGCAGCTTGACAGGGGGCGGAGACAACTATGGCTACACCTTC
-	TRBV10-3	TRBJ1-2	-	CAIAPGVPAGYTF	TGTGCCATCGCCCCCGGAGTACCGGCTGGCTACACCTTC
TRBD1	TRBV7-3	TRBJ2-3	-	CASSLGQGDHTQYF	TGTGCCAGCAGCTTGGGACAGGGGGATCATACGCAGTATTTT
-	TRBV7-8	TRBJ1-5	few	CASSLAPGGNQPQHF	TGTGCCAGCAGCTTAGCGCCAGGGGGCAATCAGCCCCAGCATTTT
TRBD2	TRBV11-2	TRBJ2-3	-	CASSYPGGTPGTQYF	TGTGCCAGCAGCTACCCGGGGGGAACCCCGGGGACGCAGTATTTT